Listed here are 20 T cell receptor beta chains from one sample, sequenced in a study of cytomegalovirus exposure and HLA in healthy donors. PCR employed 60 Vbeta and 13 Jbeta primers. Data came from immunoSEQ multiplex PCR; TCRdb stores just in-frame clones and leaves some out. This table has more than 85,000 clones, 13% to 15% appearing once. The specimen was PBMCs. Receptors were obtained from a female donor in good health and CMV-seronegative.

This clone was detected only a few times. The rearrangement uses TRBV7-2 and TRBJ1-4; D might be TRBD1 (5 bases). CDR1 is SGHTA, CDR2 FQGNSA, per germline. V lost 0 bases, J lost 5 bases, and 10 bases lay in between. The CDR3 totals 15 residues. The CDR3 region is CASSLAKGKNEKLFF. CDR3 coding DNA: TGTGCCAGCAGCTTAGCGAAGGGGAAGAATGAAAAACTGTTTTTT.

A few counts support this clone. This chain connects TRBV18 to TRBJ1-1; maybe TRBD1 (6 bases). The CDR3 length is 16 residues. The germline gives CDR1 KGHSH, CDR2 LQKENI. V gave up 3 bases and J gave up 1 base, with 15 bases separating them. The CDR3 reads CASSPEIDRTNTEAFF. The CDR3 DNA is TGTGCCAGCTCACCGGAGATCGACAGGACGAACACTGAAGCTTTCTTT.

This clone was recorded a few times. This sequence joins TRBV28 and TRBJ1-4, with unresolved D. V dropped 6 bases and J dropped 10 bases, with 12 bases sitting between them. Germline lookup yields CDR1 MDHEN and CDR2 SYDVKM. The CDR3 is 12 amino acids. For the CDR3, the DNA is TGTGCCAGCAGCGAGGGCAGAGGAAAACTGTTTTTT. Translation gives CASSEGRGKLFF.

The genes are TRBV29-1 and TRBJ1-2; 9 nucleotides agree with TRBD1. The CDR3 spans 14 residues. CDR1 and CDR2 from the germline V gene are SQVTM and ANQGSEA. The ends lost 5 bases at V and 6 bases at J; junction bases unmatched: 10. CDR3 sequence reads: CSVNDRDRANGYTF. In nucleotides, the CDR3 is TGCAGCGTTAACGACCGGGACAGGGCGAATGGCTACACCTTC. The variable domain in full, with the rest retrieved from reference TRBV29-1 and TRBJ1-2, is SAVISQKPSRDICQRGTSLTIQCQVDSQVTMMFWYRQQPGQSLTLIATANQGSEATYESGFVIDKFPISRPNLTFSTLTVSNMSPEDSSIYLCSVNDRDRANGYTFGSGTRLTVV.

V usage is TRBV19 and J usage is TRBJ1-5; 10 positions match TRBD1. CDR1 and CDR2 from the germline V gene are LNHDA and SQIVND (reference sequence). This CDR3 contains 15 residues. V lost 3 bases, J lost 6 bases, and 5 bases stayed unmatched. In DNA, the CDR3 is TGTGCCAGTAGTATGGGACAGGGGATCGCTCAGCCCCAGCATTTT. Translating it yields CASSMGQGIAQPQHF. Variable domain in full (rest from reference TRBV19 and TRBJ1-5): DGGITQSPKYLFRKEGQNVTLSCEQNLNHDAMYWYRQDPGQGLRLIYYSQIVNDFQKGDIAEGYSVSREKKESFPLTVTSAQKNPTAFYLCASSMGQGIAQPQHFGDGTRLSIL.

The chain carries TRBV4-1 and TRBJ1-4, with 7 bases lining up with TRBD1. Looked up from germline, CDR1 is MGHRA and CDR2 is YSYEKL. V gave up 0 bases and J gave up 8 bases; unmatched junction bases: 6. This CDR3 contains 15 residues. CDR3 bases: TGCGCCAGCAGCCAAGATCGGGACAGTGAAGAAAAACTGTTTTTT. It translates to CASSQDRDSEEKLFF.

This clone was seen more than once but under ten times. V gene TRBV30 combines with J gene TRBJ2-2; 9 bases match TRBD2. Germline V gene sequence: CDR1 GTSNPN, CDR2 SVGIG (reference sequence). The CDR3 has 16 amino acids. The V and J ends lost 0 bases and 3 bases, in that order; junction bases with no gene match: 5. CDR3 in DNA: TGTGCCTGGAGTGTATCCCTAGCGGGGCACACCGGGGAGCTGTTTTTT. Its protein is CAWSVSLAGHTGELFF. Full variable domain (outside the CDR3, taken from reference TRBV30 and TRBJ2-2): SQTIHQWPATLVQPVGSPLSLECTVEGTSNPNLYWYRQAAGRGLQLLFYSVGIGQISSEVPQNLSASRPQDRQFILSSKKLLLSDSGFYLCAWSVSLAGHTGELFFGEGSRLTVL.

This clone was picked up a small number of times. The CDR3 sequence is CASLSGGTDTQYF. CDR3 nucleotide sequence: TGTGCCAGTTTAAGCGGGGGCACAGATACGCAGTATTTT. This chain joins TRBV19 and TRBJ2-3; 7 bases line up with TRBD2. The germline CDR1 and CDR2 sequences are LNHDA and SQIVND (reference sequence). The ends lost 8 bases at V and 1 base at J; junction bases unmatched: 3. The CDR3 consists of 13 residues.

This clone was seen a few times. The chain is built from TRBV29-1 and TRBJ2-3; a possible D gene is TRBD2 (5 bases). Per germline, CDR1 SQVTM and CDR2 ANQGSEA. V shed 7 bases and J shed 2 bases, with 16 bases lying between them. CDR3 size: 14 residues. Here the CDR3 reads CSAADGVDTDTQYF. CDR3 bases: TGCAGCGCCGCGGACGGGGTAGACACAGATACGCAGTATTTT.

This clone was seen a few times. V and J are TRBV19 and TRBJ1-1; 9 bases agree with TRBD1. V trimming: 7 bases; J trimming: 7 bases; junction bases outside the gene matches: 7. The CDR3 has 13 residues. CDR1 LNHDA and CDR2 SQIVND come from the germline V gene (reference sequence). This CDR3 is CASIKQGAVEAFF. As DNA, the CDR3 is TGTGCCAGTATCAAACAGGGGGCCGTTGAAGCTTTCTTT.

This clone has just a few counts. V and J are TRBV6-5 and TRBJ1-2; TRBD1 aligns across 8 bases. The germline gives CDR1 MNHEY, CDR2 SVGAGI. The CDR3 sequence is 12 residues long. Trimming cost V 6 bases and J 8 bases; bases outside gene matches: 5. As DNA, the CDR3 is TGTGCCAGCAGGAGGACAGGGCTCGGCTACACCTTC. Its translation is CASRRTGLGYTF.

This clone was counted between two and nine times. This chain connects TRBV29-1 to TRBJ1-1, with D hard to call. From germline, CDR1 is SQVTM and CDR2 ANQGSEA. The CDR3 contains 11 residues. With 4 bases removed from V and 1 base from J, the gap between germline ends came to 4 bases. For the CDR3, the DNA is TGCAGCGTTGTCAGGAACACTGAAGCTTTCTTT. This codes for CSVVRNTEAFF.

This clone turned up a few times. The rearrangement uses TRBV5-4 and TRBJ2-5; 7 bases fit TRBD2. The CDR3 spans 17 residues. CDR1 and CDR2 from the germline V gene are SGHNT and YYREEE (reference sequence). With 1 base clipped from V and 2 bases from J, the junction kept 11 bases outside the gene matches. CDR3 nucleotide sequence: TGTGCCAGCAGCTTGCCCCGTTCAGCGGGGACGCAAGAGACCCAGTACTTC. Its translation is CASSLPRSAGTQETQYF. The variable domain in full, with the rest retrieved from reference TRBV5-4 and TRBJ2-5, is ETGVTQSPTHLIKTRGQQVTLRCSSQSGHNTVSWYQQALGQGPQFIFQYYREEENGRGNFPPRFSGLQFPNYSSELNVNALELDDSALYLCASSLPRSAGTQETQYFGPGTRLLVL.

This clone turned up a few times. The CDR3 region is CASRRNSNGELFF. CDR3 nucleotide sequence: TGTGCCAGTAGGAGGAATTCGAACGGGGAGCTGTTTTTT. This chain joins TRBV19 and TRBJ2-2; no firm D call. Trimming shortened V by 6 bases and J by 7 bases, and 12 bases separated the two germline ends. CDR1 is LNHDA and CDR2 is SQIVND in the germline V gene (reference sequence). This CDR3 comprises 13 residues.

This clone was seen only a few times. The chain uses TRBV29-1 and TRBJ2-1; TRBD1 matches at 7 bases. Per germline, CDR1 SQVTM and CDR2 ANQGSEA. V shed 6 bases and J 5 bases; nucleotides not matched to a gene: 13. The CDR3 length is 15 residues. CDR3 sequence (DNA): TGCAGCGTGCCTTCCGACAGGGTTGGTGACAATGAGCAGTTCTTC. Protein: CSVPSDRVGDNEQFF.

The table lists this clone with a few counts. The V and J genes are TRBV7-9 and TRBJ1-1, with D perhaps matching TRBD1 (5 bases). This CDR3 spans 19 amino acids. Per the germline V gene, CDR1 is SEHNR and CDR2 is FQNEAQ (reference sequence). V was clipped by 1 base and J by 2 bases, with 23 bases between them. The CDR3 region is CASSLGITGEWMRNTEAFF. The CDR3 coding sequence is TGTGCCAGCAGCTTAGGAATCACGGGGGAATGGATGAGAAACACTGAAGCTTTCTTT.

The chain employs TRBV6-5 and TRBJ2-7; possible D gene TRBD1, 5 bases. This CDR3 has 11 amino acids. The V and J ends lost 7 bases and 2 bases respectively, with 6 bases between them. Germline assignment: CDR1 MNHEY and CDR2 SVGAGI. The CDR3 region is CASKGTYEQYF. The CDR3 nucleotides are TGTGCCAGCAAGGGGACCTACGAGCAGTACTTC.

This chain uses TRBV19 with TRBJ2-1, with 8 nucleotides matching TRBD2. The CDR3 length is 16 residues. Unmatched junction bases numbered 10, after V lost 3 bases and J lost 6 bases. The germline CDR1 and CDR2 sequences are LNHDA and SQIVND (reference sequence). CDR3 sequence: CASSIFPSGRINEQFF. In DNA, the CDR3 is TGTGCCAGTAGTATTTTTCCTAGCGGGCGAATCAATGAGCAGTTCTTC.

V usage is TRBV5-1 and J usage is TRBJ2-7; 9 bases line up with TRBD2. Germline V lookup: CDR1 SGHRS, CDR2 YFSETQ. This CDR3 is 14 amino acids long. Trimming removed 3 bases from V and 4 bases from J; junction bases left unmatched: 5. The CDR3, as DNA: TGCGCCAGCAGCTGGCCTAGCGGGGATTACGAGCAGTACTTC. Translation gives CASSWPSGDYEQYF.

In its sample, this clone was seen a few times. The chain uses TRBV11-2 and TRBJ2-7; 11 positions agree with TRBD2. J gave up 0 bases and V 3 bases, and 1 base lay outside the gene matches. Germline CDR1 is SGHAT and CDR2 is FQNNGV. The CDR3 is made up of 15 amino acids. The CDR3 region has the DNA TGTGCCAGCAGCTTTAGCGGGGGGGCCTCCTACGAGCAGTACTTC. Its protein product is CASSFSGGASYEQYF.